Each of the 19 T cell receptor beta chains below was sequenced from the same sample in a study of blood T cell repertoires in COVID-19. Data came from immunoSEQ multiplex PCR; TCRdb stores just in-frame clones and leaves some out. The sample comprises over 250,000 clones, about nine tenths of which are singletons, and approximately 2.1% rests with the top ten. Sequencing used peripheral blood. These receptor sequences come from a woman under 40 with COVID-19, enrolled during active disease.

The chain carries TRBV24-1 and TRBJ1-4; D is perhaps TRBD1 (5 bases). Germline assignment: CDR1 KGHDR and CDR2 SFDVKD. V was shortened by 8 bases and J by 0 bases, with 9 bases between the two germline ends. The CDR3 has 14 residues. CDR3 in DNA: TGTGCCACCATGGCGGGGGCAACTAATGAAAAACTGTTTTTT. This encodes CATMAGATNEKLFF.

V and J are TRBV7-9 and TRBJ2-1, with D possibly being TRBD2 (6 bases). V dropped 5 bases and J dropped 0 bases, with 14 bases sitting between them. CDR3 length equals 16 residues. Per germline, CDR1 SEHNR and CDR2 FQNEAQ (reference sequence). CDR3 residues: CASSPRSGSSYNEQFF. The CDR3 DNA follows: TGTGCCAGCAGCCCCCGATCCGGGAGCTCCTACAATGAGCAGTTCTTC.

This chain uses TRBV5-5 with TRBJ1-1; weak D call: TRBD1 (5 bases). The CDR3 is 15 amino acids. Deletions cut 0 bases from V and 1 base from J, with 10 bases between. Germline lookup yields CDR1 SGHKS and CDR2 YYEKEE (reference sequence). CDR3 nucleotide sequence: TGTGCCAGCAGCTTGGAGGAGGGGAGGAACACTGAAGCTTTCTTT. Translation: CASSLEEGRNTEAFF.

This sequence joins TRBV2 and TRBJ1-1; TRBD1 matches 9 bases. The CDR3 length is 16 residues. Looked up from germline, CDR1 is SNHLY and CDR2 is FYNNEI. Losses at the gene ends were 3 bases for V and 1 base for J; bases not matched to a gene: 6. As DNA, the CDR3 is TGTGCCAGCAGTGAGGAAGGGACAGGGTGGAACACTGAAGCTTTCTTT. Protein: CASSEEGTGWNTEAFF.

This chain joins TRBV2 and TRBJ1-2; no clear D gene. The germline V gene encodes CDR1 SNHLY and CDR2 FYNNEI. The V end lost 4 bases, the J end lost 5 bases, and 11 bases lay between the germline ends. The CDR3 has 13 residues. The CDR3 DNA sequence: TGTGCCAGCAGTGGTATTGGTCTATATGGCTACACCTTC. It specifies CASSGIGLYGYTF.

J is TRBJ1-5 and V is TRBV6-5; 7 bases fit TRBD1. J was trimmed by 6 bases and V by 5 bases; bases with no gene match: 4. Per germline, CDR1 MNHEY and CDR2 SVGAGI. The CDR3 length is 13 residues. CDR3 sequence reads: CASSPQGTQPQHF. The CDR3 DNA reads TGTGCCAGCAGTCCACAGGGGACTCAGCCCCAGCATTTT.

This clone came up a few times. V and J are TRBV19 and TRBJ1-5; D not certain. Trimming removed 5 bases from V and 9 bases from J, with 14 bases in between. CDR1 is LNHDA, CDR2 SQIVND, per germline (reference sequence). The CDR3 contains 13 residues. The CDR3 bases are TGTGCCAGTAGTGTACCGATGCTAGGGCCCCAGCATTTT. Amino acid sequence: CASSVPMLGPQHF. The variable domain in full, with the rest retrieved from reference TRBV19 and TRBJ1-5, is DGGITQSPKYLFRKEGQNVTLSCEQNLNHDAMYWYRQDPGQGLRLIYYSQIVNDFQKGDIAEGYSVSREKKESFPLTVTSAQKNPTAFYLCASSVPMLGPQHFGDGTRLSIL.

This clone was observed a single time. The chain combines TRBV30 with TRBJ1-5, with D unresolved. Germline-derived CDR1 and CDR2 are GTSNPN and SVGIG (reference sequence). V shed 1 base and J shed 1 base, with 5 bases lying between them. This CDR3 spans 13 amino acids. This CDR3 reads CAWSDRSNQPQHF. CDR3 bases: TGTGCCTGGAGTGACAGAAGCAATCAGCCCCAGCATTTT.

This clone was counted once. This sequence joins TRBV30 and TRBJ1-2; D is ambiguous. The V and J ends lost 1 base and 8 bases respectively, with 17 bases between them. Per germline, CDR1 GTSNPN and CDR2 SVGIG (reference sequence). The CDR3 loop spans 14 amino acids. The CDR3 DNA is TGTGCCTGGAGTGGCGACCGTGGGGAGAAGGGCTACACCTTC. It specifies CAWSGDRGEKGYTF.

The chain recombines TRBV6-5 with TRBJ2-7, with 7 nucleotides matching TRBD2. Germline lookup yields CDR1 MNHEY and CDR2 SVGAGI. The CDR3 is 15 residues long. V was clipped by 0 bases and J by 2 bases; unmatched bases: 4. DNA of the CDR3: TGTGCCAGCAGTTACTCGGGAGGGACCCCCTACGAGCAGTACTTC. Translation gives CASSYSGGTPYEQYF.

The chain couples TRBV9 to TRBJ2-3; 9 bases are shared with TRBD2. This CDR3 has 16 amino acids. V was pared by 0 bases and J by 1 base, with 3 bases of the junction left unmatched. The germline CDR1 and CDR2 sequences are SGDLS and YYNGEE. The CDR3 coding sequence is TGTGCCAGCAGCGTAGGGGCGGGAGGGGGCACAGATACGCAGTATTTT. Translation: CASSVGAGGGTDTQYF.

CDR3 sequence: CASSQKGGGSTDTQYF. The CDR3 region has the DNA TGTGCCAGCAGCCAGAAGGGCGGGGGTTCCACAGATACGCAGTATTTT. The chain links TRBV11-1 to TRBJ2-3; 7 bases fit TRBD2. With V trimmed by 5 bases and J by 2 bases, 10 bases remained unmatched. This CDR3 has 16 residues. Germline V gene lookup returns CDR1 SGHAT and CDR2 FQDESV (reference sequence).

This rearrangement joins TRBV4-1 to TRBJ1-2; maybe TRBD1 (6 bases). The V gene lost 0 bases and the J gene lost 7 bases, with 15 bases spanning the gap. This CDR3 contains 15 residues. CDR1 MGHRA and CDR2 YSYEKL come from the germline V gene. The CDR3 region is CASSQDMAGTRGYTF. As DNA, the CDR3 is TGCGCCAGCAGCCAAGATATGGCAGGGACACGTGGCTACACCTTC.

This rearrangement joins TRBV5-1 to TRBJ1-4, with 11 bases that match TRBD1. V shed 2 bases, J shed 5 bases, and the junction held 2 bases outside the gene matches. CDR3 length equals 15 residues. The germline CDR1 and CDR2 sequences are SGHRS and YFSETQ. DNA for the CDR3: TGCGCCAGCAGCTTTGGACAGGGGGCGAATGAAAAACTGTTTTTT. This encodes CASSFGQGANEKLFF.

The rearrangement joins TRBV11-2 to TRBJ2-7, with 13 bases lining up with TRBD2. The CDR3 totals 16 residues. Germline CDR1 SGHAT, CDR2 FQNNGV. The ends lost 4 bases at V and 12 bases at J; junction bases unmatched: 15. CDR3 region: CASSSNYPGLAGLGYF. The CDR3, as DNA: TGTGCCAGCAGCTCGAACTACCCGGGACTAGCGGGACTGGGGTACTTC.

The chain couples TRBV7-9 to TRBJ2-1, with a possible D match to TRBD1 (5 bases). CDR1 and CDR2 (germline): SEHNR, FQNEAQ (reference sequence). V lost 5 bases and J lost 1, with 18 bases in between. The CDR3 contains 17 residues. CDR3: CASSPRIREGSYNEQFF. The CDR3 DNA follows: TGTGCCAGCAGCCCCCGGATCAGGGAAGGGTCCTACAATGAGCAGTTCTTC. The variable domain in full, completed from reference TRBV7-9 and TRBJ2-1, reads DTGVSQNPRHKITKRGQNVTFRCDPISEHNRLYWYRQTLGQGPEFLTYFQNEAQLEKSRLLSDRFSAERPKGSFSTLEIQRTEQGDSAMYLCASSPRIREGSYNEQFFGPGTRLTVL.

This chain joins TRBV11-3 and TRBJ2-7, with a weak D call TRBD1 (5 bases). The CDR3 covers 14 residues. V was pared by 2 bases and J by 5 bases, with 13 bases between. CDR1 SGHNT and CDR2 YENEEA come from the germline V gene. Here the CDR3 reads CASSLSLAGNEQYF. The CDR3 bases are TGTGCCAGCAGCTTAAGCTTGGCAGGGAACGAGCAGTACTTC.

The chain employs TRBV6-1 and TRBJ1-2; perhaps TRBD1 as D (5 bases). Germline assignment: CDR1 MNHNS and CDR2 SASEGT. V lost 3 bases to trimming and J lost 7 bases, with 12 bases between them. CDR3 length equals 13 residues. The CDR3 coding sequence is TGTGCCAGCAGTGAGTCACAGGAACTTGGCTACACCTTC. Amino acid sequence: CASSESQELGYTF.

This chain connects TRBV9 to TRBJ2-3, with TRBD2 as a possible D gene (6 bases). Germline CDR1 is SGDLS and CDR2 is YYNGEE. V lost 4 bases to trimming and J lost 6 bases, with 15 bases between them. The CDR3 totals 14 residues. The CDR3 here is CASSRDPGGDTQYF. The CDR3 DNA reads TGTGCCAGCAGCCGGGACCCTGGGGGGGATACGCAGTATTTT.